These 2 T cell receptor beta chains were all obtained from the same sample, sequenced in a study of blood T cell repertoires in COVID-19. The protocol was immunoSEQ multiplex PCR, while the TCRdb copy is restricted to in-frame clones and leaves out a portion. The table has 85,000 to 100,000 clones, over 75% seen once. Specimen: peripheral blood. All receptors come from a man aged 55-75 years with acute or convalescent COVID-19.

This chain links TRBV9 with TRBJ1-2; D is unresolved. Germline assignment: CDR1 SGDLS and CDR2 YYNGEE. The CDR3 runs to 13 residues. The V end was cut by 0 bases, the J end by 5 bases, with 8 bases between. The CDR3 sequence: CASSVVGEYGYTF. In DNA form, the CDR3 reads TGTGCCAGCAGCGTAGTTGGAGAGTATGGCTACACCTTC.

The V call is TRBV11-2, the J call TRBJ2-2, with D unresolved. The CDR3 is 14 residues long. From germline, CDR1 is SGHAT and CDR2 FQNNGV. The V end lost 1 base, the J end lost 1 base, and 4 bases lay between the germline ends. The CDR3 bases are TGTGCCAGCAGCTTAGGCAGGAACACCGGGGAGCTGTTTTTT. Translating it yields CASSLGRNTGELFF.